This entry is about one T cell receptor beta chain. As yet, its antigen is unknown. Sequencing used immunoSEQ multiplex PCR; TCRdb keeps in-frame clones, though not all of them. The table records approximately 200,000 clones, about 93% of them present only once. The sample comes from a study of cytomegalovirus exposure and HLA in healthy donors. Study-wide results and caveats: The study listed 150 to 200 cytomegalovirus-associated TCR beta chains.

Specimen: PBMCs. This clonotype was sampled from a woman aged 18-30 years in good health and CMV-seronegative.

This chain's CDR3 is CASSEWGQGNTIYF. The CDR3 DNA sequence: TGTGCCAGCAGTGAATGGGGACAGGGGAACACCATATATTTT. This chain connects TRBV2 to TRBJ1-3, with TRBD1 identical over 10 bases. The ends lost 2 bases at V and 7 bases at J; junction bases unmatched: 2. Germline-derived CDR1 and CDR2 are SNHLY and FYNNEI. There are 14 residues in the CDR3.